The clone carrying this TCR beta chain was recorded at least ten times. Antigen: not known. CDR3 regions of TCR beta were amplified from RNA transcripts. RT-PCR was first run with HTBI primers, then multiplex PCR in a second round. MiXCR, applied by TCRdb to the multiplex PCR reads, yields one record per CDR3 protein. There are almost 750,000 distinct CDR3 sequences in the sample; around 40% occur only once, and 44% lies in the top ten. These data belong to a study of Graves' ophthalmopathy and Graves' hyperthyroidism. The CDR3 is made up of 14 amino acids. In germline, CDR1 is ENHRY, CDR2 SYGVKD. Trimming shortened V by 0 bases and J by 3 bases, and 6 bases separated the two germline ends. Study conclusions and caveats: Most thyroid clonotypes with frequency above 0.001 were detected in blood too.

The TCR sequence derives from an adult man with Graves' ophthalmopathy. This chain uses TRBV10-3 with TRBJ1-3; D call uncertain. Sequencing was carried out using peripheral blood. This chain's CDR3 is CAISESEGGNTIYF. CDR3 sequence (DNA): TGTGCCATCAGTGAGTCTGAGGGTGGAAACACCATATATTTT.